This T cell receptor (beta chain) emerged from a study of cytomegalovirus exposure and HLA in healthy donors. PCR primers comprised 60 Vbeta and 13 Jbeta primers. The assay was immunoSEQ multiplex PCR, and TCRdb's table has in-frame clones only and misses some. The sample lists 150,000 to 200,000 clones; 75% to 85% were seen once. CDR3 size: 14 residues. This TCR was sampled from a woman aged 45-65 years in good health and CMV-seronegative. This chain links TRBV21-1 with TRBJ1-2. TRBV21-1 is flagged as a pseudogene. The source material was PBMCs. In DNA, the CDR3 is TGTGCCAGCAGCAATGATGGGGGGGCTTATGGCTACACCTTC. Amino acid sequence: CASSNDGGAYGYTF.